This T cell receptor beta chain appears in the sequencing data of a study of OX40 agonist ivuxolimab in advanced cancers. Whole-study results and caveats: Low levels of normalized T-cell clonal expansion also appeared in some nonresponders. In the 0.1 to 3.0 mg/kg range, CD4+ and CD8+ blood T cells had expanded clonally by week 6.

There are 16 residues in the CDR3. Germline V CDR1 and CDR2: SGHRS, YFSETQ. Trimming took 0 bases from V and 3 from J, leaving 14 bases between them. Sampled blood was obtained at baseline, cycle 4 day 1, and cycle 7 day 1. As to this clone: Its antigen is undetermined.

The table came from immunoSEQ multiplex PCR; TCRdb's copy has only in-frame clones and leaves some out. The table includes approximately 70,000 clones, approximately 90% detected once. The chain is built from TRBV5-1 and TRBJ2-3; D is perhaps TRBD2 (6 bases). The starting material was CD4+ or CD8+ T cells sorted from blood, obtained in a trial of the OX40 agonist ivuxolimab. This receptor was identified in an adult with an advanced solid tumor such as melanoma, head and neck, liver or kidney cancer. CDR3 coding DNA: TGCGCCAGCAGCTTGGCCCTAGCGAGGGAGACAGATACGCAGTATTTT. Translation: CASSLALARETDTQYF.